These T cell receptor beta chains were read from a single sample in a study of cytomegalovirus exposure and HLA in healthy donors. Profiling relied on immunoSEQ multiplex PCR, and the TCRdb table lists in-frame clones only, not all of them. Altogether approximately 140,000 clones are present, approximately 78% being singletons, with the ten largest covering approximately 2.9%. Sequencing was performed on PBMCs. The source is a human donor in good health. Each CDR3 is given with its conserved first and last residue. The order of the fields is V gene, J gene, CDR3 protein.

TRBV7-2,TRBJ2-2,CASSSGLAGAGPGELFF
TRBV5-6,TRBJ2-3,CASSIQGRTDTQYF
TRBV7-3,TRBJ2-3,CASSPGTSGAGDTQYF
TRBV28,TRBJ1-4,CASSFGGAANEKLFF
TRBV27,TRBJ2-7,CASRQGTEQYF
TRBV29-1,TRBJ1-1,CSVWTGDSTEAFF
TRBV9,TRBJ2-3,CASSVAGTDTQYF
TRBV28,TRBJ2-7,CASSLQTGGDPRNEQYF
TRBV9,TRBJ2-2,CASSVAQGNTGELFF
TRBV6-5,TRBJ2-2,CASSLRGLGTGELFF
TRBV6-6,TRBJ1-1,CASSYQQGNTEAFF
TRBV19,TRBJ1-2,CASSFRQGDSYTF
TRBV7-9,TRBJ2-6,CASSFLAGRLSGANVLTF
TRBV4-2,TRBJ2-7,CASSQEEAGGYEQYF
TRBV27,TRBJ2-2,CASSLLMQDLLFF
TRBV6-5,TRBJ1-3,CASSYMTGGGNTIYF
TRBV28,TRBJ2-4,CASSLASGGANNIQYF
TRBV18,TRBJ1-3,CASSPWTGPSGNTIYF
TRBV2,TRBJ2-3,CAGRGSTDTQYF
TRBV5-1,TRBJ2-7,CASSIGTGQTYEQYF
TRBV7-6,TRBJ2-2,CASSLTGNGAGELFF
TRBV5-1,TRBJ2-2,CASSLGQGLAGELFF
TRBV4-3,TRBJ2-5,CASSQIRKETQYF
TRBV6-4,TRBJ2-7,CASSVERGDLYEQYF
TRBV5-6,TRBJ1-1,CASSAGQEAFF
TRBV5-1,TRBJ1-6,CASSLAAGSGSPLHF
TRBV7-9,TRBJ1-3,CASSLDPGGGNTIYF
TRBV30,TRBJ2-3,CASGLAVSSTDTQYF
TRBV11-2,TRBJ2-7,CASSLGPLAGAYEQYF
TRBV29-1,TRBJ2-7,CSVAGLAGAPGEQYF
TRBV30,TRBJ1-2,CACWVDRVYGYTF
TRBV11-3,TRBJ2-1,CASSRTSGFNEQFF
TRBV10-3,TRBJ2-7,CAIRLTQTYEQYF
TRBV6-6,TRBJ1-6,CASSYLGADNSPLHF